The 18 T cell receptor beta chains in this list originate from one sample, sequenced in a study of vaccination effects on CD4 cells after COVID-19. No cognate antigen is known for these TCRs. Assay used: immunoSEQ multiplex PCR; TCRdb lists only in-frame clones, some missing. The table shows roughly 27,000 clones, with 83% occurring only once. CD4+ T cells specific for antigen were expanded with viral peptide pools by the ViraFEST assay before sequencing. The culture ran for around ten days before CD4+ T cells were isolated. It was two doses of either the BNT162b2 or mRNA-1273 vaccine that participants received. Specimen: CD4+ T cells from PBMCs cultured with HCoV-NL63 spike peptides, collected after COVID-19 vaccination. The receptor set was obtained from a human donor who received a COVID-19 vaccine. Some clones in this sample may be carry-over from other donors' samples.

This chain links TRBV7-2 with TRBJ2-5; 9 nucleotides match TRBD1. The CDR3 sequence is 14 residues long. Germline CDR1 and CDR2: SGHTA and FQGNSA. Trimming at V came to 6 bases and at J to 7 bases, leaving 9 bases not matched to a gene. The CDR3, as DNA: TGTGCCAGCAGTCCCGGGACAGGGCGCGGGACCCAGTACTTC. It translates to CASSPGTGRGTQYF. Combining the CDR3 with reference TRBV7-2 and TRBJ2-5 gives the whole variable domain GAGVSQSPSNKVTEKGKDVELRCDPISGHTALYWYRQSLGQGLEFLIYFQGNSAPDKSGLPSDRFSAERTGGSVSTLTIQRTQQEDSAVYLCASSPGTGRGTQYFGPGTRLLVL.

This clone has only a few counts. The V gene is TRBV15, the J gene TRBJ2-5; D is undetermined. Germline V CDR1 and CDR2: LNHNV, YYDKDF (reference sequence). This CDR3 comprises 14 residues. Trimming cost V 1 base and J 5 bases, with 11 bases left between them. In DNA form, the CDR3 reads TGTGCCACCAGCAGAGGTAGGGCCCAGGAGACCCAGTACTTC. As protein: CATSRGRAQETQYF.

Only a few counts were recorded for this clone. This chain joins TRBV5-1 and TRBJ1-1, with D perhaps matching TRBD1 (6 bases). This CDR3 is built from 15 residues. Germline CDR1 SGHRS, CDR2 YFSETQ. Trimming cost V 4 bases and J 3 bases, with 16 bases left between them. CDR3 coding DNA: TGCGCCAGCAGCCCCAATACAGGGATGGACACTGAAGCTTTCTTT. As protein: CASSPNTGMDTEAFF.

The gene calls are TRBV4-1 and TRBJ1-1; D is unresolved. V dropped 1 base and J dropped 2 bases, with 8 bases sitting between them. The germline V gene encodes CDR1 MGHRA and CDR2 YSYEKL. The CDR3 length is 14 residues. In nucleotides, the CDR3 is TGCGCCAGCAGCCAAGTCCAGACAAACACTGAAGCTTTCTTT. This encodes CASSQVQTNTEAFF.

The V call is TRBV5-1, the J call TRBJ1-6, with a possible D match to TRBD1 (6 bases). Trimming took off 1 base at V and 7 bases at J, with 15 bases between the two ends. The CDR3 loop spans 16 amino acids. The germline gives CDR1 SGHRS, CDR2 YFSETQ. The CDR3 DNA is TGCGCCAGCAGCTTGTCTTCCACGGGGGGCAATTCACCCCTCCACTTT. As protein: CASSLSSTGGNSPLHF. Full variable domain (missing parts from reference TRBV5-1 and TRBJ1-6): KAGVTQTPRYLIKTRGQQVTLSCSPISGHRSVSWYQQTPGQGLQFLFEYFSETQRNKGNFPGRFSGRQFSNSRSEMNVSTLELGDSALYLCASSLSSTGGNSPLHFGNGTRLTVT.

This clone was seen only once. CDR3 sequence reads: CASSLAGTGGFTDTQYF. The CDR3 bases are TGCGCCAGCAGCTTGGCCGGGACAGGGGGATTCACAGATACGCAGTATTTT. V usage is TRBV5-1 and J usage is TRBJ2-3; 11 bases fit TRBD1. Germline lookup yields CDR1 SGHRS and CDR2 YFSETQ. V lost 0 bases to trimming and J lost 2 bases; unmatched junction nucleotides: 5. The length of the CDR3 is 17 residues.

The V gene is TRBV12-5, the J gene TRBJ2-1; D might be TRBD1 or TRBD2, each matching 5 bases. Germline CDR1 is LGHNT and CDR2 is FRNRAP. V dropped 0 bases and J dropped 5 bases, with 35 bases sitting between them. The CDR3 sequence is 23 residues long. CDR3 protein: CASGLVRDGIAYGRIGKHNEQFF. The CDR3 DNA reads TGTGCTAGTGGTTTGGTAAGGGACGGGATAGCGTACGGACGGATCGGGAAACACAATGAGCAGTTCTTC. Supplemented by reference TRBV12-5 and TRBJ2-1, the full variable domain reads DARVTQTPRHKVTEMGQEVTMRCQPILGHNTVFWYRQTMMQGLELLAYFRNRAPLDDSGMPKDRFSAEMPDATLATLKIQPSEPRDSAVYFCASGLVRDGIAYGRIGKHNEQFFGPGTRLTVL.

The rearrangement joins TRBV6-5 to TRBJ2-7, with D possibly matching TRBD1 (5 bases). Germline assignment: CDR1 MNHEY and CDR2 SVGAGI. Trimming pared 6 bases from V and 8 bases from J, leaving 14 bases between. The CDR3 loop spans 12 amino acids. The DNA for the CDR3 is TGTGCCAGCAGCCCCGACAGTGTCAAGCAGTACGTC. This sequence encodes CASSPDSVKQYV.

The chain uses TRBV19 and TRBJ1-5, with 8 nucleotides matching TRBD1. The V segment lost 4 bases and the J segment 5 bases; nucleotides outside the gene matches: 4. CDR1 and CDR2 (germline): LNHDA, SQIVND (reference sequence). CDR3 size: 14 residues. CDR3 loop: CASSTGQGHQPQHF. For the CDR3, the DNA is TGTGCCAGTAGTACCGGACAGGGTCATCAGCCCCAGCATTTT.

The rearrangement links TRBV3-1 (or the pseudogene TRBV3-2) to TRBJ2-7; tentatively, D is TRBD1 (5 bases). The CDR3 consists of 16 residues. V was cut by 4 bases and J by 0 bases, with 16 bases left in between. Germline values: CDR1 LGHDT, CDR2 YNNKEL (reference sequence). In DNA, the CDR3 is TGTGCCAGCAGCCGCCAATTGACAGAAAGCTCCTACGAGCAGTACTTC. The encoded protein is CASSRQLTESSYEQYF.

The rearrangement links TRBV19 to TRBJ1-2; D might be TRBD1 (5 bases). Germline V gives CDR1 LNHDA, CDR2 SQIVND (reference sequence). This CDR3 has 13 residues. V dropped 3 bases and J dropped 5 bases, with 10 bases sitting between them. The CDR3 nucleotides are TGTGCCAGTAGTATCCCAGGGTCTTATGGCTACACCTTC. This encodes CASSIPGSYGYTF.

The V gene is TRBV7-2, the J gene TRBJ2-1; D is possibly TRBD1 (5 bases). The CDR3 is 13 amino acids. V lost 3 bases and J 9 bases, leaving 12 bases between the germline ends. Germline V gives CDR1 SGHTA, CDR2 FQGNSA. CDR3 sequence reads: CASSLWQGREQFF. In DNA, the CDR3 is TGTGCCAGCAGCTTGTGGCAGGGCCGTGAGCAGTTCTTC.

J is TRBJ2-1 and V is TRBV24-1; D possibly corresponds to TRBD1 (6 bases). The germline V and J ends were trimmed by 4 bases and 0 bases, with 12 bases remaining between them. The germline V gene has CDR1 KGHDR and CDR2 SFDVKD. The CDR3 consists of 16 residues. In DNA, the CDR3 is TGTGCCACCAGTGACAGACAGGCCAGCTCCTACAATGAGCAGTTCTTC. Its protein product is CATSDRQASSYNEQFF.

This chain uses TRBV19 with TRBJ2-1, with TRBD2 matching 11 bases. V gave up 6 bases and J gave up 4 bases; unmatched junction bases: 5. This CDR3 is built from 15 residues. Germline V gene sequence: CDR1 LNHDA, CDR2 SQIVND (reference sequence). This CDR3 is CASRSSGGFYNEQFF. CDR3 nucleotides: TGTGCCAGTAGATCTAGCGGGGGGTTTTACAATGAGCAGTTCTTC. The entire variable domain, with the rest obtained from reference TRBV19 and TRBJ2-1, is as follows: DGGITQSPKYLFRKEGQNVTLSCEQNLNHDAMYWYRQDPGQGLRLIYYSQIVNDFQKGDIAEGYSVSREKKESFPLTVTSAQKNPTAFYLCASRSSGGFYNEQFFGPGTRLTVL.

The genes are TRBV5-4 and TRBJ2-2, with TRBD1 matching 8 bases. The ends lost 5 bases at V and 5 bases at J; junction bases unmatched: 8. CDR1 is SGHNT and CDR2 is YYREEE in the germline V gene (reference sequence). The CDR3 extends over 15 amino acids. CDR3 sequence (DNA): TGTGCCAGCAGGTCCGGGACAGGTGGAACCGGGGAGCTGTTTTTT. The encoded protein is CASRSGTGGTGELFF.

V usage is TRBV14 and J usage is TRBJ2-5; the match to TRBD1 covers 8 bases. This CDR3 is 16 amino acids long. CDR1 is SGHDN and CDR2 is FVKESK in the germline V gene. V lost 4 bases, J lost 5 bases, and 12 bases stayed unmatched. The CDR3 reads CASSRRRAGGDETQYF. The CDR3 nucleotides read TGTGCCAGCAGCCGGCGTAGGGCAGGGGGCGATGAGACCCAGTACTTC.

V and J are TRBV7-2 and TRBJ2-5, with D perhaps TRBD2 (6 bases). Germline-derived CDR1 and CDR2 are SGHTA and FQGNSA. Between the trimmed V and J ends, which lost 1 base and 6 bases, there was a span of 15 bases. The CDR3 has 15 amino acids. The CDR3 nucleotides are TGTGCCAGCAGCTTAGTGACGGAGGGTGGACAGACCCAGTACTTC. Encoded protein: CASSLVTEGGQTQYF.

This clone has just one count. The chain joins TRBV24-1 to TRBJ1-2; 9 bases align to TRBD1. The CDR3 sequence is 14 residues long. V shed 6 bases, J shed 8 bases, and the junction held 9 bases outside the gene matches. The germline CDR1 and CDR2 sequences are KGHDR and SFDVKD. DNA of the CDR3: TGTGCCACCAGTCAACCGGGACAGGGATCGGGCTACACCTTC. Translating it yields CATSQPGQGSGYTF.